The 23 T cell receptor beta chains below were found in one sample sequenced in a study of OX40 agonist ivuxolimab in advanced cancers. Using immunoSEQ multiplex PCR, the repertoire was profiled, and TCRdb retains in-frame clones only, with some absent. The sample gives about 120,000 clones, about nine tenths of which show up once; about 0.28% is in the top ten. The starting material was CD4+ or CD8+ T cells sorted from blood, obtained in a trial of the OX40 agonist ivuxolimab. The receptors shown here come from an adult with an advanced solid tumor such as melanoma, head and neck, liver or kidney cancer.

J is TRBJ1-2 and V is TRBV5-4; TRBD1 might be the D (6 bases). Trimming cost V 4 bases and J 4 bases, with 17 bases left between them. The CDR3 is made up of 15 amino acids. Germline assignment: CDR1 SGHNT and CDR2 YYREEE (reference sequence). CDR3 loop: CASSKEGGELYGYTF. In DNA, the CDR3 is TGTGCCAGCAGCAAAGAGGGGGGAGAACTCTATGGCTACACCTTC. Supplemented by reference TRBV5-4 and TRBJ1-2, the full variable domain reads ETGVTQSPTHLIKTRGQQVTLRCSSQSGHNTVSWYQQALGQGPQFIFQYYREEENGRGNFPPRFSGLQFPNYSSELNVNALELDDSALYLCASSKEGGELYGYTFGSGTRLTVV.

The chain combines TRBV5-1 with TRBJ1-2, with TRBD1 matching 10 bases. The CDR3 is 14 residues long. The J segment lost 3 bases and the V segment lost 5 bases, leaving 4 bases of the junction unmatched. Germline CDR1 SGHRS, CDR2 YFSETQ. Here the CDR3 DNA reads TGCGCCAGCAGGGACGGACAGGGGGACTATGGCTACACCTTC. Protein product: CASRDGQGDYGYTF.

This chain links TRBV7-2 with TRBJ2-7; D gene ambiguous. CDR1 is SGHTA and CDR2 is FQGNSA in the germline V gene. The CDR3 contains 15 residues. Trimming removed 4 bases at V and 0 bases at J, with 13 bases between. CDR3 DNA sequence: TGTGCCAGCAGCTCACCCCGGTACGACTCCTACGAGCAGTACTTC. This sequence encodes CASSSPRYDSYEQYF.

The J gene is TRBJ2-7, the V gene TRBV7-8, with unresolved D. This CDR3 comprises 15 residues. V lost 5 bases, J lost 3 bases, and 17 bases lay in between. Per germline, CDR1 SGHVS and CDR2 FQNEAQ. The chain's CDR3 is CASSPRAGEDYEQYF. In nucleotides, the CDR3 is TGTGCCAGCAGCCCTAGGGCAGGTGAAGACTACGAGCAGTACTTC.

The rearrangement joins TRBV19 to TRBJ1-5; tentative D call: TRBD1 (5 bases). Trimming stripped 9 bases from V and 5 bases from J, with 11 bases between. CDR3 length equals 12 residues. Germline V lookup: CDR1 LNHDA, CDR2 SQIVND (reference sequence). DNA for the CDR3: TGTGCCAGCGCCAGGGAGGATCAGCCCCAGCATTTT. It codes for CASAREDQPQHF.

The chain couples TRBV11-3 to TRBJ2-2; tentative D call: TRBD2 (6 bases). Trimming stripped 8 bases from V and 1 base from J, with 8 bases between. Looked up from germline, CDR1 is SGHNT and CDR2 is YENEEA. CDR3 length: 13 residues. CDR3 loop: CASRRGNTGELFF. As DNA, the CDR3 is TGTGCCAGCCGGAGGGGGAACACCGGGGAGCTGTTTTTT.

The gene calls are TRBV19 and TRBJ2-3; 7 bases are shared with TRBD1. CDR1 and CDR2 (germline): LNHDA, SQIVND (reference sequence). This CDR3 is 15 amino acids long. V shed 1 base and J 3 bases; nucleotides not matched to a gene: 4. CDR3 in DNA: TGTGCCAGTAGTATAGGACAGGGTCGGACAGATACGCAGTATTTT. Translation gives CASSIGQGRTDTQYF.

The chain joins TRBV14 to TRBJ2-1; D is undetermined. CDR3 length equals 17 residues. Trimming left V 0 bases short and J 2 bases short, with 14 bases between. CDR1 SGHDN and CDR2 FVKESK come from the germline V gene. The CDR3: CASSQDRLARTYNEQFF. The CDR3 coding sequence is TGTGCCAGCAGCCAAGATCGGCTCGCGAGAACCTACAATGAGCAGTTCTTC.

The chain employs TRBV28 and TRBJ2-3, with 10 bases fitting TRBD2. V was pared by 6 bases and J by 7 bases, with 10 bases of the junction left unmatched. The CDR3 length is 15 residues. Per germline, CDR1 MDHEN and CDR2 SYDVKM. Here the CDR3 reads CASRLAGEIMNTQYF. The CDR3 bases are TGTGCCAGCAGGCTAGCGGGAGAAATCATGAATACGCAGTATTTT.

This chain uses TRBV7-6 with TRBJ1-1; D ambiguous. The length of the CDR3 is 13 residues. V lost 5 bases to trimming and J lost 1 base, with 8 bases between them. Per the germline V gene, CDR1 is SGHVS and CDR2 is FNYEAQ. The DNA of the CDR3 is TGTGCCAGCAGCCAAGGGAGGAACACTGAAGCTTTCTTT. Encoded protein: CASSQGRNTEAFF.

The J gene is TRBJ2-7, the V gene TRBV4-3, with TRBD1 matching over 9 bases. Germline V gives CDR1 LGHNA, CDR2 YSLEER. The CDR3 loop spans 16 amino acids. Unmatched junction bases numbered 5, after V lost 1 base and J lost 1 base. The CDR3 sequence: CASSQGAGQGSYEQYF. Here the CDR3 DNA reads TGCGCCAGCAGCCAAGGGGCGGGACAGGGATCCTACGAGCAGTACTTC.

The V and J genes are TRBV5-7 and TRBJ2-3, with TRBD2 identical over 14 bases. TRBV5-7 is an ORF, and what it does is uncertain. The CDR3 spans 16 residues. V was pared by 5 bases and J by 4 bases, with 6 bases of the junction left unmatched. The CDR3 protein is CASSSRLAGGPDTQYF. DNA of the CDR3: TGTGCCAGCAGTTCCAGACTAGCGGGGGGGCCAGATACGCAGTATTTT.

The chain combines TRBV5-4 with TRBJ1-1; unclear D gene. Per germline, CDR1 SGHNT and CDR2 YYREEE (reference sequence). The CDR3 totals 11 residues. V was shortened by 9 bases and J by 0 bases, with 6 bases between the two germline ends. Written as DNA, the CDR3 is TGTGCCACCGAAATGAACACTGAAGCTTTCTTT. Protein: CATEMNTEAFF. Full variable domain (rest looked up from reference TRBV5-4 and TRBJ1-1): ETGVTQSPTHLIKTRGQQVTLRCSSQSGHNTVSWYQQALGQGPQFIFQYYREEENGRGNFPPRFSGLQFPNYSSELNVNALELDDSALYLCATEMNTEAFFGQGTRLTVV.

CDR3 residues: CATSLDRGLSYEQYF. The CDR3 bases are TGTGCCACCAGCTTGGACAGGGGGTTAAGCTACGAGCAGTACTTC. The V and J genes are TRBV15 and TRBJ2-7; TRBD1 matches 10 bases. CDR3 length: 15 amino acids. CDR1 LNHNV and CDR2 YYDKDF come from the germline V gene (reference sequence). J was trimmed by 3 bases and V by 5 bases; bases with no gene match: 7.

This clone was recorded a few times. The chain is built from TRBV5-6 and TRBJ1-4; D is undetermined. This CDR3 has 14 amino acids. V dropped 0 bases and J dropped 0 bases, with 3 bases sitting between them. Per germline, CDR1 SGHDT and CDR2 YYEEEE. The CDR3 loop reads CASSLVTTNEKLFF. CDR3 DNA: TGTGCCAGCAGCTTGGTAACAACTAATGAAAAACTGTTTTTT.

This rearrangement joins TRBV7-9 to TRBJ2-3, with 13 bases aligning to TRBD2. The V and J ends lost 0 bases and 0 bases, in that order; junction bases with no gene match: 3. The germline gives CDR1 SEHNR, CDR2 FQNEAQ (reference sequence). This CDR3 is 18 amino acids long. The CDR3 region is CASSLAGLAGISTDTQYF. The DNA of the CDR3 is TGTGCCAGCAGCTTAGCGGGACTAGCGGGGATTAGCACAGATACGCAGTATTTT.

V gene TRBV19 combines with J gene TRBJ2-2; a possible D gene is TRBD2 (6 bases). Trimming removed 5 bases from V and 3 bases from J, with 10 bases in between. The CDR3 is 14 amino acids. CDR1 and CDR2 from the germline V gene are LNHDA and SQIVND (reference sequence). The CDR3 DNA reads TGTGCCAGTAGTTACGGAGGGGACACCGGGGAGCTGTTTTTT. Translating gives CASSYGGDTGELFF.

The chain carries TRBV10-3 and TRBJ2-1; D may correspond to TRBD1 or TRBD2 (5 bases each). Germline V gene lookup returns CDR1 ENHRY and CDR2 SYGVKD. The CDR3 totals 15 residues. V lost 7 bases to trimming and J lost 3 bases, with 16 bases between them. CDR3 sequence reads: CAITGGASFYNEQFF. In DNA, the CDR3 is TGTGCCATCACTGGGGGAGCGAGCTTCTACAATGAGCAGTTCTTC.

The genes are TRBV7-9 and TRBJ2-2; perhaps D is TRBD1 or TRBD2 (5 bases each). Trimming stripped 5 bases from V and 1 base from J, with 14 bases between. The CDR3 has 16 amino acids. CDR1 is SEHNR, CDR2 FQNEAQ, per germline (reference sequence). Here the CDR3 reads CASSHFKGRNTGELFF. The CDR3 region has the DNA TGTGCCAGCAGCCATTTCAAGGGACGGAACACCGGGGAGCTGTTTTTT.

CDR3: CASSIALDGGGPDTQYF. The CDR3 DNA is TGTGCCAGTAGTATAGCCCTTGATGGGGGAGGGCCAGATACGCAGTATTTT. V is TRBV19 and J is TRBJ2-3, with 7 bases identical to TRBD2. Germline loops: CDR1 LNHDA, CDR2 SQIVND (reference sequence). J lost 4 bases, V lost 1 base, and 11 bases had no gene match. This CDR3 comprises 17 residues.

This clone was picked up one time. The CDR3 DNA is TGCAGCGTACGTACGGGATGGGGTTCTTCGGAGTACTTC. Its protein is CSVRTGWGSSEYF. J is TRBJ2-7 and V is TRBV29-1; D is possibly TRBD2 (5 bases). This CDR3 spans 13 amino acids. Trimming stripped 6 bases from V and 11 bases from J, with 23 bases between. CDR1 and CDR2 from the germline V gene are SQVTM and ANQGSEA.

Only one count was recorded for this clone. The V and J genes are TRBV6-1 and TRBJ1-6; D call uncertain. V lost 0 bases, J lost 8 bases, and 11 bases lay in between. CDR1 is MNHNS, CDR2 SASEGT, per germline. The CDR3 is 15 amino acids. This CDR3 reads CASSEARNRYSPLHF. The DNA for the CDR3 is TGTGCCAGCAGTGAAGCTCGCAACCGGTATTCACCCCTCCACTTT.

The V gene is TRBV11-3, the J gene TRBJ2-7; TRBD1 aligns across 7 bases. J was trimmed by 1 base and V by 5 bases; bases with no gene match: 2. This CDR3 spans 13 amino acids. Germline V gives CDR1 SGHNT, CDR2 YENEEA. CDR3 region: CASSQGQSYEQYF. CDR3 in DNA: TGTGCCAGCAGCCAGGGACAGTCCTACGAGCAGTACTTC.